This T cell receptor beta chain originates from a study of tumor and adjacent non-tumor tissue in lung cancer. No cell sorting was done before RNA was extracted from the tissue. Germline V lookup: CDR1 DFQATT, CDR2 SNEGSKA (reference sequence). CDR3 length equals 16 residues. On this clonotype: The junction does not match germline at one end; this may be a read error.

A modified ARM-PCR protocol with three rounds of nested PCR amplified TCRbeta. TCRdb reanalysed the multiplex PCR reads using MiXCR and keeps one entry per CDR3 protein. The sample includes more than 75,000 distinct CDR3 sequences, roughly 76% of them seen just once. The rearrangement uses TRBV20-1 and TRBJ2-1; TRBD1 matches 8 bases. The TCR sequence derives from a woman aged 50 to 60 with non-small cell lung cancer. Sequences were obtained from lung tumor tissue. The CDR3 spells CSAALYIGTGLHDQFF. CDR3 in DNA: TGCAGTGCTGCGTTATACATCGGGACAGGTTTGCATGACCAGTTCTTC.